This is a list of T cell receptor beta chains from one sample in a study of blood T cell repertoires in COVID-19. TCRdb's table, derived via immunoSEQ multiplex PCR, lists solely in-frame clones and lacks some. The table lists tens of thousands of clones, around 91% of them singletons. The source material was peripheral blood. The receptors were sampled from a man over 45 with COVID-19, enrolled during active disease. Both conserved end residues are part of each CDR3. A D gene is named only where the DNA matches it firmly. Clone sizes are given selectively: once, few, many, or a class where the clone is expanded.

TRBJ1-1	NA	NA	TRBV7-2	TGTGCCAGCAGCTTATCCCAAACATGGGGAGGGACTGAAGCTTTCTTT	CASSLSQTWGGTEAFF
TRBJ2-7	NA	NA	TRBV6-1	TGTGCCAGCAGTGAAGGACTATCCTACGAGCAGTACTTC	CASSEGLSYEQYF
TRBJ1-3	NA	NA	TRBV30	TGTGCCTGGAGTCCAAGGACTTTCCGCTCTGGAAACACCATATATTTT	CAWSPRTFRSGNTIYF
TRBJ1-6	NA	NA	TRBV7-3	TGTGCCAGCAGCCGAGACAGTAATTCACCCCTCCACTTT	CASSRDSNSPLHF
TRBJ1-1	NA	NA	TRBV18	TGTGCCAGCTCACCAGAGGGGAACACTGAAGCTTTCTTT	CASSPEGNTEAFF
TRBJ2-3	once	TRBD2	TRBV7-9	TGTGCCATTCCGGCGGGAGGGAACACAGATACGCAGTATTTT	CAIPAGGNTDTQYF
TRBJ1-5	NA	NA	TRBV19	TGTGCCAGTAGTAGTGGGCCCTCTAGCAATCAGCCCCAGCATTTT	CASSSGPSSNQPQHF
TRBJ1-4	NA	NA	TRBV28	TGTGCCAGCAGTTCGGTGAACCCCCGAGAAAAACTGTTTTTT	CASSSVNPREKLFF
TRBJ2-1	NA	NA	TRBV18	TGTGCCAGCTCACCATACGGGACTTCCGGCGATGAGCAGTTCTTC	CASSPYGTSGDEQFF
TRBJ2-3	NA	NA	TRBV7-8	TGTGCCAGCAGCCTCTTGGTAGCTGGAGACACAGATACGCAGTATTTT	CASSLLVAGDTDTQYF
TRBJ1-1	NA	TRBD1	TRBV19	TGTGCCAGTAGTACGGGACAGGGTATCACTGAAGCTTTCTTT	CASSTGQGITEAFF
TRBJ2-1	once	NA	TRBV6-6	TGTGCCAGCAGCCGACTGTTAAGCGGGTCCTCCTACAATGAGCAGTTCTTC	CASSRLLSGSSYNEQFF
TRBJ1-4	NA	NA	TRBV6-5	TGTGCCAGCAGGCCGTTAACAGCGGAACGGGGAAAACTGTTTTTT	CASRPLTAERGKLFF
TRBJ1-1	once	TRBD1	TRBV19	TGTGCCAGTAGTATAGGGCAGGGGGGAATCACTGAAGCTTTCTTT	CASSIGQGGITEAFF
TRBJ2-7	few	TRBD2	TRBV6-5	TGTGCCAGCAGTTACTCTCTAGCGGGAGTGGGAGAGCAGTACTTC	CASSYSLAGVGEQYF
TRBJ2-1	once	NA	TRBV9	TGTGCCAGCAGCGGATCCCAGGGTGGGCAGCAGTTCTTC	CASSGSQGGQQFF
TRBJ2-3	once	TRBD2	TRBV24-1	TGTGCCACCAGTGATTTCCTAGGTAGCGGGACAACAGATACGCAGTATTTT	CATSDFLGSGTTDTQYF
TRBJ1-2	NA	NA	TRBV2	TGTGCCAGCAGTAGAGAAGCCTATGGCTACACCTTC	CASSREAYGYTF
TRBJ2-1	NA	NA	TRBV27	TGTGCCAGCAGTTTACCTAGCAAGGGTTACAATGAGCAGTTCTTC	CASSLPSKGYNEQFF
TRBJ1-2	NA	NA	TRBV30	TGTGCCTACCATGACAGAGCTAACTATGGCTACACCTTC	CAYHDRANYGYTF
TRBJ2-7	NA	NA	TRBV28	TGTGCCAGCACCGAGTTCCGTACTTCCTACGAGCAGTACTTC	CASTEFRTSYEQYF
TRBJ2-3	NA	TRBD2	TRBV5-4	TGTGCCAGCAGCTTGTCTAGCGGGATCACAGATACGCAGTATTTT	CASSLSSGITDTQYF
TRBJ1-3	NA	NA	TRBV7-9	TGTGCCAGCAGCTTAGCGTCTAAAAGCACCATATATTTT	CASSLASKSTIYF
TRBJ2-1	NA	TRBD1	TRBV6-5	TGTGCCAGCTGCACAGGGGGCCGGGAGCAGTTCTTC	CASCTGGREQFF
TRBJ1-1	NA	NA	TRBV5-6	TGTGCCAGCAGCTTGGCGTTGGGAGGGAACACTGAAGCTTTCTTT	CASSLALGGNTEAFF
TRBJ2-3	NA	NA	TRBV28	TGTGCCAGCAGTCCCCCTTCTAGAGCCGATACGCAGTATTTT	CASSPPSRADTQYF
TRBJ2-3	NA	NA	TRBV5-5	TGTGCCAGCAGACTTCAAGCGGGCACAGATACGCAGTATTTT	CASRLQAGTDTQYF
TRBJ2-7	NA	TRBD1	TRBV5-1	TGCGCCAGCAGCTTGGAGGGACAGGGATTATACGAGCAGTACTTC	CASSLEGQGLYEQYF
TRBJ2-7	NA	NA	TRBV11-2	TGTGCCAGCAGCTTTCACCGGACAGTCTACGAGCAGTACTTC	CASSFHRTVYEQYF
TRBJ2-3	NA	TRBD2	TRBV4-2	TGTGCCAGCAGCCCCGGACTAGCGGGAGAAGATACGCAGTATTTT	CASSPGLAGEDTQYF
TRBJ2-2	NA	TRBD2	TRBV9	TGTGCCAGCACCTGGGGACTAGCCACCGGGGAGCTGTTTTTT	CASTWGLATGELFF